This T cell receptor beta chain was recovered during a study of T cell responses to AZD1222 COVID-19 vaccine. Study-level findings and limits: Distributed over spike, vaccine-associated CD4 TCRs predominated at 160-218 and 743-854.

Trimming took 0 bases from V and 7 from J, leaving 10 bases between them. Germline CDR1 reads SGHDT; CDR2 reads YYEEEE. The CDR3 runs to 13 residues. TCRdb's table, derived via immunoSEQ multiplex PCR, lists solely in-frame clones and lacks some. This table holds about 93,000 clones, approximately 86% found once. Concerning this clone itself: The antigen is not known.

This sequence joins TRBV5-6 and TRBJ1-2; possibly TRBD1 for D (5 bases). This specimen consisted of peripheral blood, obtained on day 0 of AZD1222 vaccination. This sequence originates from an adult in good health. The CDR3 spells CASSLDRFGGYTF. The CDR3 bases are TGTGCCAGCAGCTTGGACAGGTTCGGTGGCTACACCTTC.